The entry below gives a single T cell receptor (beta chain) sequence along with its context. The data originate from a study of blood T cell repertoires in COVID-19. The CDR3 contains 13 residues. V trimming: 6 bases; J trimming: 9 bases; junction bases outside the gene matches: 8. Methods used by the authors: The authors estimated nucleated cell counts from reference gene primer amplification. Produced via immunoSEQ multiplex PCR; TCRdb's table is partial and in-frame only. V and J calls and clone size are given by that table; D and trimming were obtained from the DNA. Of some 320,000 clones listed, about 88% are singletons. Participants were aged about 18 to 95 years, lived in under 25 US areas, and enrolled virtually. Cohort 3 recovered donors had two negative PCRs, clearance, or symptom resolution.

The origin of this receptor is a man aged 55 to 70 who had recovered from COVID-19. Sequenced: PBMCs or T cells enriched from blood (not recorded which). The rearrangement links TRBV12-3 or TRBV12-4 to TRBJ2-1; 7 bases map to TRBD1. CDR3 in amino acids: CASRGQRISEQFF. The CDR3 DNA is TGTGCCAGCAGGGGACAGCGGATTTCTGAGCAGTTCTTC.